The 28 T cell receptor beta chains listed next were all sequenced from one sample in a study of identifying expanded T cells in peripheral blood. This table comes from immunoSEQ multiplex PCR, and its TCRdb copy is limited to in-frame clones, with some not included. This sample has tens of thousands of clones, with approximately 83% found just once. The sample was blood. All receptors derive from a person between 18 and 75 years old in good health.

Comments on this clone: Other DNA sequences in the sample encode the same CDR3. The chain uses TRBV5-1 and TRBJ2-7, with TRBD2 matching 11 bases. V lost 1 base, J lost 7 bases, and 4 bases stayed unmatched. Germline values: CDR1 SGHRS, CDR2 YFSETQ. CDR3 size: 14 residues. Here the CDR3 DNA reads TGCGCCAGCAGCTTGACTAGCGGGAGTAGGGAGCAGTACTTC. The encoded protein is CASSLTSGSREQYF. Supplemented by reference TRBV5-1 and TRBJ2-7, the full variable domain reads KAGVTQTPRYLIKTRGQQVTLSCSPISGHRSVSWYQQTPGQGLQFLFEYFSETQRNKGNFPGRFSGRQFSNSRSEMNVSTLELGDSALYLCASSLTSGSREQYFGPGTRLTVT.

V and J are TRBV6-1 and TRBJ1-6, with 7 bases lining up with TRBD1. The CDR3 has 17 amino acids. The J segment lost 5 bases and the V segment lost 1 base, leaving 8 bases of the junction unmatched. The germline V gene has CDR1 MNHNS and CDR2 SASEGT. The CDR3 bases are TGTGCCAGCAGTGAAGTGGGGAGAGGGGGCGATAATTCACCCCTCCACTTT. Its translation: CASSEVGRGGDNSPLHF.

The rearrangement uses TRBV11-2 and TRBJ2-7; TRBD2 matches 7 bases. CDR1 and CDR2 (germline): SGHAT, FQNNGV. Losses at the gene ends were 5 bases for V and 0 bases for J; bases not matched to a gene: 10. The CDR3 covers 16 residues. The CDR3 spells CASSQEGGVSSYEQYF. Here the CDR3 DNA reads TGTGCCAGCAGCCAAGAGGGAGGGGTAAGCTCCTACGAGCAGTACTTC.

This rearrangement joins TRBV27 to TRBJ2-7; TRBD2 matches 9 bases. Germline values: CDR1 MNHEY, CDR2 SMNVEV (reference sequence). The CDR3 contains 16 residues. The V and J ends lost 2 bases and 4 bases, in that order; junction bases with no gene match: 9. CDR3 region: CASSLTSGAGGYEQYF. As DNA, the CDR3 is TGTGCCAGCAGTTTAACTTCTGGTGCGGGAGGGTACGAGCAGTACTTC.

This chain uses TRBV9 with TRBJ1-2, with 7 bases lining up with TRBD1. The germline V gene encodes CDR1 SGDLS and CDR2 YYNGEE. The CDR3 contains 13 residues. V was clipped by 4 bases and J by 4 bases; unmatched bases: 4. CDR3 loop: CASSSGGGYGYTF. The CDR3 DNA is TGTGCCAGCAGCTCAGGGGGGGGCTATGGCTACACCTTC. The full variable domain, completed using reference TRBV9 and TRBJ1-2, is DSGVTQTPKHLITATGQRVTLRCSPRSGDLSVYWYQQSLDQGLQFLIQYYNGEERAKGNILERFSAQQFPDLHSELNLSSLELGDSALYFCASSSGGGYGYTFGSGTRLTVV.

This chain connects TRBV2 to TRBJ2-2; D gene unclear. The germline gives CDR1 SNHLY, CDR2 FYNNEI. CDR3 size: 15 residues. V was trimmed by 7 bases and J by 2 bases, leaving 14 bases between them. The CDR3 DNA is TGTGCCAGCACTGGCCAAGCGACCAACACCGGGGAGCTGTTTTTT. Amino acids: CASTGQATNTGELFF.

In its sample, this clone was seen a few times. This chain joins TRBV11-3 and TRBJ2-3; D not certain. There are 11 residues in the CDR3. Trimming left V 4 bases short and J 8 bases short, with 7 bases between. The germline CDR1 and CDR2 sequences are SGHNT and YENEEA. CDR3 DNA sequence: TGTGCCAGCAGCTCGGGCGTTACGCAGTATTTT. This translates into CASSSGVTQYF.

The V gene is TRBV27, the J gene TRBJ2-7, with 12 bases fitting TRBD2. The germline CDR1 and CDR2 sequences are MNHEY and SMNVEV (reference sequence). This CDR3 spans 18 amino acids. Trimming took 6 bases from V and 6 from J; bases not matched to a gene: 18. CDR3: CASSPRRTSGRPMGEQYF. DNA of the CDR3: TGTGCCAGCAGCCCCAGGCGTACTAGCGGGAGGCCCATGGGCGAGCAGTACTTC.

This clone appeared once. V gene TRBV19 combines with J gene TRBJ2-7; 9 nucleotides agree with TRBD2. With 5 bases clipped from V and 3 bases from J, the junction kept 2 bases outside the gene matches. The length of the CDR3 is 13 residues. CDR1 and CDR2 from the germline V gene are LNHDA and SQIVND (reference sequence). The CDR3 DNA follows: TGTGCCAGTAGTCTAGCGGGACTCTACGAGCAGTACTTC. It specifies CASSLAGLYEQYF.

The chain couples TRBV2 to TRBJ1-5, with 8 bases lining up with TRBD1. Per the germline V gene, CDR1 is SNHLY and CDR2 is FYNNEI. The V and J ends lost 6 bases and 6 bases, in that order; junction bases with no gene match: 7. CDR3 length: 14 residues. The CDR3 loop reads CASRDGQGSQPQHF. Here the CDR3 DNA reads TGTGCCAGCAGAGACGGACAGGGAAGTCAGCCCCAGCATTTT.

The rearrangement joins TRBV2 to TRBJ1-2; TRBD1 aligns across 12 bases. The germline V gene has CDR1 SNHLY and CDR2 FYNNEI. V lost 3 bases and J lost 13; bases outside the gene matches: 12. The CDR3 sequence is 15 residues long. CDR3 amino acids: CASSESEGQGAVGTF. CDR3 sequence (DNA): TGTGCCAGCAGTGAGTCTGAGGGACAGGGGGCAGTCGGCACCTTC.

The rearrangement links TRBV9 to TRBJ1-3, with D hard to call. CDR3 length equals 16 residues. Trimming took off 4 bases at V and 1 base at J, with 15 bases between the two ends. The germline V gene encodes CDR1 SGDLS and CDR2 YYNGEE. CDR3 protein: CASSLTPGESGNTIYF. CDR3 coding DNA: TGTGCCAGCAGCCTTACGCCGGGCGAGTCTGGAAACACCATATATTTT.

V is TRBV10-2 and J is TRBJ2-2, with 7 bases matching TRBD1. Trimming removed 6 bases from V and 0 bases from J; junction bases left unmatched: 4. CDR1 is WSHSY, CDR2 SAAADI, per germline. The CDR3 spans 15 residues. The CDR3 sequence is CASRRDRANTGELFF. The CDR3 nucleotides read TGCGCCAGCAGGAGGGACAGAGCGAACACCGGGGAGCTGTTTTTT.

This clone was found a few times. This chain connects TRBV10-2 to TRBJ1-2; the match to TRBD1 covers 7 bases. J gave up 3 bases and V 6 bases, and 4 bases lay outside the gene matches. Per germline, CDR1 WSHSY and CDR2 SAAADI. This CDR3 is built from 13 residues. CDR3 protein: CASSVQGYYGYTF. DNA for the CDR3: TGCGCCAGCAGCGTACAGGGGTACTATGGCTACACCTTC.

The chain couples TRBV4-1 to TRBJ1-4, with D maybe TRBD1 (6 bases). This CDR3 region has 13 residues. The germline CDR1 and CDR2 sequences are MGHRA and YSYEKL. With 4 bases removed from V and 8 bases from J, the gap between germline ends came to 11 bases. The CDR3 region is CASSRGDIEKLFF. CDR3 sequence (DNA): TGCGCCAGCAGCCGGGGGGACATCGAAAAACTGTTTTTT.

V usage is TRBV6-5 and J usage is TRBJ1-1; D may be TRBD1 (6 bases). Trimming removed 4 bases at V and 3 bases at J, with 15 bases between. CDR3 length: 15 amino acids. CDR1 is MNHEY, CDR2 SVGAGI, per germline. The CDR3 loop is CASSSYGTPDTEAFF. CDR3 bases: TGTGCCAGCAGTTCCTACGGGACACCCGACACTGAAGCTTTCTTT.

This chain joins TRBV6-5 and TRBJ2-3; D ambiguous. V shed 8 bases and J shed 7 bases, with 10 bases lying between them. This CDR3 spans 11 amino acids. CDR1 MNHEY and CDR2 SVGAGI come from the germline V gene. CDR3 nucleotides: TGTGCCAGCGGAAATAGTAATACGCAGTATTTT. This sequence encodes CASGNSNTQYF.

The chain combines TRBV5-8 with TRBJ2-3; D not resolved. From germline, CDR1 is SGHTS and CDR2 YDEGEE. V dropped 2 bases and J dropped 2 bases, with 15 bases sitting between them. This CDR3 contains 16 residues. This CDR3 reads CASSFSQAELTDTQYF. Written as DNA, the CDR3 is TGTGCCAGCAGCTTTTCCCAGGCGGAACTCACAGATACGCAGTATTTT.

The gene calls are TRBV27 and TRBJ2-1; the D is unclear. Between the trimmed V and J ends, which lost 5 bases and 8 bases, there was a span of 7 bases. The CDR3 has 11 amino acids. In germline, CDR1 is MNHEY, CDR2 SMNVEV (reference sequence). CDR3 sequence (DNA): TGTGCCAGCAGTGAACTCGATGAGCAGTTCTTC. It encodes CASSELDEQFF.

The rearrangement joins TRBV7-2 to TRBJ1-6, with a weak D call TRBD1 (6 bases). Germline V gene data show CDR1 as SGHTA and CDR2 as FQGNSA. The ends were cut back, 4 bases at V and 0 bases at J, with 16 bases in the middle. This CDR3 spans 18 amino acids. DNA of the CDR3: TGTGCCAGCAGCTACTCGGGACATTTGAGCTCCTATAATTCACCCCTCCACTTT. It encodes CASSYSGHLSSYNSPLHF.

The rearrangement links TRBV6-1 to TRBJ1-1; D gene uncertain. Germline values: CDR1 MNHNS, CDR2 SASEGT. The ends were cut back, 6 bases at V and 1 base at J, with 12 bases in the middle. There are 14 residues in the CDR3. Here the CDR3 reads CASSKLGENTEAFF. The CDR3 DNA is TGTGCCAGCAGCAAACTCGGTGAGAACACTGAAGCTTTCTTT.

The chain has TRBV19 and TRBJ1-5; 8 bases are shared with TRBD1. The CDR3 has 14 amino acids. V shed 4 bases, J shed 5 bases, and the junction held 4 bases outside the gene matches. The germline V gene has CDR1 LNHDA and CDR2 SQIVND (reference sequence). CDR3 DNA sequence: TGTGCCAGTAGTAGGCAGGGGGCTGATCAGCCCCAGCATTTT. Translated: CASSRQGADQPQHF.

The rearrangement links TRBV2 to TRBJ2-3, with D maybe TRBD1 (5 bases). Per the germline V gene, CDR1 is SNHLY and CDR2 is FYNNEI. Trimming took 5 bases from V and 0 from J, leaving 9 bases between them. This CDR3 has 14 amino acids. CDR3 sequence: CASSQGTSTDTQYF. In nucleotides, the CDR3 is TGTGCCAGCAGTCAGGGTACTAGCACAGATACGCAGTATTTT.

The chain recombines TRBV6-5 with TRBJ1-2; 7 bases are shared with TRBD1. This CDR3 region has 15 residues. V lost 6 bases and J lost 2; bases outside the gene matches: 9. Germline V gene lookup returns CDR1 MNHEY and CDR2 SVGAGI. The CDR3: CASSGPGTVNYGYTF. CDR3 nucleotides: TGTGCCAGCAGCGGCCCCGGGACAGTAAACTATGGCTACACCTTC.

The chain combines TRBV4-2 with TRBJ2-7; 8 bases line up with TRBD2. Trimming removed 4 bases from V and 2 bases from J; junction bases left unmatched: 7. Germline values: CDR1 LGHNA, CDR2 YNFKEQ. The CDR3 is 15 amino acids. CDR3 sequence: CASSPHGTSAYEQYF. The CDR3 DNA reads TGTGCCAGCAGCCCTCACGGGACTAGTGCCTACGAGCAGTACTTC.

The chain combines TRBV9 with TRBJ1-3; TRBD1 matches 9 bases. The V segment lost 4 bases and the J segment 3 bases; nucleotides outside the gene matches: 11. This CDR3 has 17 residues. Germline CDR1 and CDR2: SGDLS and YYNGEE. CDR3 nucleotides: TGTGCCAGCAGCCCCCACCCCGGGACAGGGTATGGAAACACCATATATTTT. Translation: CASSPHPGTGYGNTIYF.

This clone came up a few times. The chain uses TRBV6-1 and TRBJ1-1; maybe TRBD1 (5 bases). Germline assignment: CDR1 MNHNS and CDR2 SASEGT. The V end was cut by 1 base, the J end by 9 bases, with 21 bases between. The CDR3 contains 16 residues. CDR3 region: CASSEEEGSTFYKAFF. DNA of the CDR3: TGTGCCAGCAGTGAAGAGGAGGGGTCTACATTCTACAAAGCTTTCTTT.

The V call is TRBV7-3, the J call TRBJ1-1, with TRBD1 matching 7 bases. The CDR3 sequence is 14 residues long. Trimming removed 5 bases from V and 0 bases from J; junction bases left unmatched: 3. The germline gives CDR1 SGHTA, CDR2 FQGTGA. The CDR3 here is CASSTGTVNTEAFF. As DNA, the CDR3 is TGTGCCAGCAGCACCGGGACAGTGAACACTGAAGCTTTCTTT.